Listed below are T cell receptor beta chains from one sample, sequenced in a study of blood T cell repertoires in COVID-19. Produced via immunoSEQ multiplex PCR; TCRdb's table is partial and in-frame only. In the table there are over 100,000 clones, less than 90% of which are singletons. The sequencing sample was made of peripheral blood. The receptor source for this set is a woman in her fifties or sixties with acute or convalescent COVID-19. Both conserved end residues are part of each CDR3. Fields, in order: V gene, D gene, clone size, J gene, CDR3 protein, CDR3 DNA. The D gene is left open where the match is weak. Some rows mark clone size as missing; the rest say once, few, many or name a class of expanded clone.

TRBV29-1	TRBD2	.	TRBJ2-2	CSVDRLAGETGELFF	TGCAGCGTTGACCGACTAGCGGGAGAGACCGGGGAGCTGTTTTTT
TRBV2	TRBD1	few	TRBJ1-4	CASSGDRGDEKLFF	TGTGCCAGCAGTGGGGACAGGGGAGATGAAAAACTGTTTTTT
TRBV3-1/TRBV3-2	TRBD2	.	TRBJ2-1	CASSQQAGARGSGYNEQFF	TGTGCCAGCAGCCAACAAGCGGGGGCGCGGGGTAGTGGCTACAATGAGCAGTTCTTC
TRBV4-1	TRBD2	.	TRBJ2-3	CASSQWTSGGRNTQYF	TGCGCCAGCAGCCAGTGGACTAGCGGGGGGAGGAATACGCAGTATTTT
TRBV2	TRBD1	once	TRBJ1-1	CASTRDRGRATEAFF	TGTGCCAGCACCCGGGACAGGGGGAGGGCCACTGAAGCTTTCTTT
TRBV19	.	.	TRBJ1-3	CASSESKPSSGNTIYF	TGTGCCAGTAGTGAGAGCAAGCCATCCTCTGGAAACACCATATATTTT
TRBV3-1/TRBV3-2	.	few	TRBJ1-1	CASSKSPGRTEAFF	TGTGCCAGCAGCAAAAGCCCAGGCAGAACTGAAGCTTTCTTT
TRBV7-8	TRBD2	.	TRBJ2-4	CASSRTGLERDIQYF	TGTGCCAGCAGCCGAACGGGACTAGAGAGGGACATTCAGTACTTC
TRBV6-2/TRBV6-3	.	.	TRBJ1-5	CASSYSLTEHQPQHF	TGTGCCAGCAGTTACAGTTTGACAGAACATCAGCCCCAGCATTTT
TRBV28	TRBD1	.	TRBJ1-1	CASSGQGNTEAFF	TGTGCCAGCAGTGGACAGGGGAACACTGAAGCTTTCTTT
TRBV4-1	TRBD1	.	TRBJ1-1	CASSPNPRGLGTEAFF	TGCGCCAGCAGCCCCAACCCCAGGGGGCTGGGCACTGAAGCTTTCTTT
TRBV18	.	.	TRBJ2-2	CASSPVTGQLGELFF	TGTGCCAGCTCACCCGTCACAGGTCAACTCGGGGAGCTGTTTTTT
TRBV6-6	TRBD1	.	TRBJ1-1	CASSDRGDTEAFF	TGTGCCAGTTCCGACAGGGGGGACACTGAAGCTTTCTTT
TRBV28	TRBD1	.	TRBJ2-3	CASRPTGTGGTDTQYF	TGTGCCAGCAGACCTACCGGGACAGGGGGCACAGATACGCAGTATTTT
TRBV6-5	.	.	TRBJ1-6	CASSYSSYDNSPLHF	TGTGCCAGCAGTTACTCGAGTTACGATAATTCACCCCTCCACTTT
TRBV2	TRBD2	.	TRBJ2-1	CASKGGRAGNEQFF	TGTGCCAGCAAGGGCGGGAGGGCCGGTAATGAGCAGTTCTTC
TRBV5-8	.	.	TRBJ1-5	CASSLVVIYGGSNQPQHF	TGTGCCAGCAGCTTGGTGGTTATTTACGGGGGGAGCAATCAGCCCCAGCATTTT
TRBV28	.	.	TRBJ1-2	CASSPYRVNYGYTF	TGTGCCAGCAGCCCCTACAGGGTGAACTATGGCTACACCTTC
TRBV3-1/TRBV3-2	TRBD1	.	TRBJ1-2	CASSLTGEKGYTF	TGTGCCAGCAGCCTGACAGGGGAGAAGGGCTACACCTTC
TRBV6-2/TRBV6-3	TRBD2	.	TRBJ2-4	CASSYTILAGISLAKNIQYF	TGTGCCAGCAGTTACACCATACTAGCGGGAATATCCCTAGCCAAAAACATTCAGTACTTC
TRBV7-2	TRBD2	once	TRBJ2-7	CASSLITSGMYEQYF	TGTGCCAGCAGCTTAATTACTAGCGGGATGTACGAGCAGTACTTC
TRBV5-1	.	.	TRBJ2-7	CASSFQQGSEQYF	TGCGCCAGCAGCTTCCAACAGGGCTCCGAGCAGTACTTC
TRBV28	TRBD2	.	TRBJ2-3	CASSSAGAPPDTQYF	TGTGCCAGCAGTTCAGCGGGAGCGCCCCCAGATACGCAGTATTTT
TRBV29-1	.	.	TRBJ2-2	CSGGRTGELFF	TGCAGCGGCGGAAGGACCGGGGAGCTGTTTTTT
TRBV7-7	.	once	TRBJ2-5	CASSSNAGTQYF	TGTGCTAGCAGCTCCAATGCGGGGACCCAGTACTTC
TRBV10-3	TRBD2	.	TRBJ2-1	CAITGAGGEQFF	TGTGCCATTACAGGAGCGGGGGGGGAGCAGTTCTTC
TRBV28	.	.	TRBJ1-2	CASSRTQNSRSNGYTF	TGTGCCAGCAGCCGAACTCAGAACAGTAGATCGAATGGCTACACCTTC
TRBV6-1	.	.	TRBJ1-2	CASSLQQVGYTF	TGTGCCAGCAGTTTGCAACAGGTTGGCTACACCTTC
TRBV7-2	TRBD2	.	TRBJ2-7	CASSRGVRGGASYEQYF	TGTGCCAGCAGCCGGGGGGTGCGGGGAGGGGCCTCCTACGAGCAGTACTTC
TRBV5-1	TRBD2	.	TRBJ2-5	CASSFGTREETQYF	TGCGCCAGCAGCTTCGGGACTAGAGAAGAGACCCAGTACTTC
TRBV18	TRBD1	.	TRBJ1-6	CASSLRDRQNSPLHF	TGTGCCAGCTCACTCCGGGACAGGCAAAATTCACCCCTCCACTTT
TRBV10-3	TRBD1	.	TRBJ1-1	CATGTGDAEAFF	TGTGCCACCGGGACAGGGGACGCTGAAGCTTTCTTT